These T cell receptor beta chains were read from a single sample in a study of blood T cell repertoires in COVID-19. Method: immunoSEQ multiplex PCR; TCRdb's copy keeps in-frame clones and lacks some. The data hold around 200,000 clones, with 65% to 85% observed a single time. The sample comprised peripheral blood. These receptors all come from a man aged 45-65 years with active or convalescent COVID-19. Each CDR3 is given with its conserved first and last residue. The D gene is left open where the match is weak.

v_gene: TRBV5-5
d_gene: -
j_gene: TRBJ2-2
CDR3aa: CASSLTGNGELFF
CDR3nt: TGTGCCAGCAGCCTCACAGGGAATGGGGAGCTGTTTTTT

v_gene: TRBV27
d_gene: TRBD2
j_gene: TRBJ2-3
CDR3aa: CASSLPSGLAGGDTQYF
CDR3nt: TGTGCCAGCAGTTTACCGTCCGGACTAGCGGGTGGAGATACGCAGTATTTT

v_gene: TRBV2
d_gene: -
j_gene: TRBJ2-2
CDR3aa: CASSESPSANTGELFF
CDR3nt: TGTGCCAGCAGTGAAAGTCCATCGGCGAACACCGGGGAGCTGTTTTTT

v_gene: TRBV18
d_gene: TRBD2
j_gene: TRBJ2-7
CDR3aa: CASSPGLDLFEQYF
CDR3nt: TGTGCCAGCTCACCAGGACTAGACCTCTTCGAGCAGTACTTC

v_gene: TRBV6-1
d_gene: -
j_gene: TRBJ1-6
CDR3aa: CASSELSTSGSPLHF
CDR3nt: TGTGCCAGCAGTGAGCTCTCCACGAGTGGTTCACCCCTCCACTTT

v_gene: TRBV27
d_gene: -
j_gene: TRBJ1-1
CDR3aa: CASSAVGETEAFF
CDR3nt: TGTGCCAGCAGCGCTGTGGGCGAGACAGAAGCTTTCTTT

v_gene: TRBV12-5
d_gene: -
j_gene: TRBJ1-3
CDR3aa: CASGLELFSGNTIYF
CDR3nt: TGTGCTAGTGGTTTGGAGCTCTTCTCTGGAAACACCATATATTTT

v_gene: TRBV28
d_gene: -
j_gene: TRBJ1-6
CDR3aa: CASSLSTGFGSYNSPLHF
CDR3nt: TGTGCCAGCAGTTTATCCACGGGATTCGGGTCCTATAATTCACCCCTCCACTTT

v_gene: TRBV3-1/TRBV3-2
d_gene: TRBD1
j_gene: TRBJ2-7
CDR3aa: CASSPPGTGVYEQYF
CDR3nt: TGTGCCAGCAGCCCCCCCGGGACAGGGGTCTACGAGCAGTACTTC

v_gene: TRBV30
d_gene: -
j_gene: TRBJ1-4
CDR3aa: CAWSVGHTNEKLFF
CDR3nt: TGTGCCTGGAGTGTGGGACATACGAATGAAAAACTGTTTTTT

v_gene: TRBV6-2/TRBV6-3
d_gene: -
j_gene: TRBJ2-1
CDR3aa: CASSPLDWGNEQFF
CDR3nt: TGTGCCAGCAGCCCCCTGGACTGGGGCAATGAGCAGTTCTTC

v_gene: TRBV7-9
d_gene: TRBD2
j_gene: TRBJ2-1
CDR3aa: CASSGLAGQTYNEQFF
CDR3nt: TGTGCCAGCAGCGGACTAGCGGGACAGACCTACAATGAGCAGTTCTTC

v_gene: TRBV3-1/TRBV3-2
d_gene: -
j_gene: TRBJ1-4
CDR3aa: CASSQGRQDGGEKLFF
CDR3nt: TGTGCCAGCAGCCAAGGCCGCCAGGACGGCGGGGAAAAACTGTTTTTT

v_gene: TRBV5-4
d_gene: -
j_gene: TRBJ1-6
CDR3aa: CASSNRQDNSPLHF
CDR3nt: TGTGCCAGCAGCAACCGACAGGATAATTCACCCCTCCACTTT